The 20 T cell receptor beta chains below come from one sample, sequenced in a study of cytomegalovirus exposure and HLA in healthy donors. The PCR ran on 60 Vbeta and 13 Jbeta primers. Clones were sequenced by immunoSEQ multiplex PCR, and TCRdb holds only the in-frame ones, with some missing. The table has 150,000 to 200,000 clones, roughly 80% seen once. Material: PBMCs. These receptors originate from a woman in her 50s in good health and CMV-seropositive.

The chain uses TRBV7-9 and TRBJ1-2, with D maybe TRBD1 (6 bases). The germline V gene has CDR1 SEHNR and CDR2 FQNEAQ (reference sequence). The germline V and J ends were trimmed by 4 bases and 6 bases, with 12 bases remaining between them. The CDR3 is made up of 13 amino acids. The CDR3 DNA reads TGTGCCAGCAGCTGGGACAACCTGCATGGCTACACCTTC. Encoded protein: CASSWDNLHGYTF. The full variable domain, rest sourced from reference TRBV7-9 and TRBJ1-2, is DTGVSQNPRHKITKRGQNVTFRCDPISEHNRLYWYRQTLGQGPEFLTYFQNEAQLEKSRLLSDRFSAERPKGSFSTLEIQRTEQGDSAMYLCASSWDNLHGYTFGSGTRLTVV.

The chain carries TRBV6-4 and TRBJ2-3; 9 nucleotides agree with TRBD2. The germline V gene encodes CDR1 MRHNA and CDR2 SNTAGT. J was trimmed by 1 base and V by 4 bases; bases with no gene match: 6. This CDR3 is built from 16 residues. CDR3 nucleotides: TGTGCCAGCAGTGCCGTAGCGGGGGATGGCACAGATACGCAGTATTTT. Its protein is CASSAVAGDGTDTQYF.

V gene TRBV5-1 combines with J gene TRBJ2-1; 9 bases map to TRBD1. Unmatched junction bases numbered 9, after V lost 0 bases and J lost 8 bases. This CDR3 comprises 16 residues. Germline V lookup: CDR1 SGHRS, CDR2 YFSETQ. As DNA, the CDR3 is TGCGCCAGCAGCTTGGTGGGACAGGGAATCATCGATGAGCAGTTCTTC. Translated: CASSLVGQGIIDEQFF.

Here the CDR3 DNA reads TGTGCCAGCAGTGTTCAGAGGTACAATGAGCAGTTCTTC. The encoded protein is CASSVQRYNEQFF. This sequence joins TRBV2 and TRBJ2-1; D gene ambiguous. The CDR3 is 13 amino acids. Germline assignment: CDR1 SNHLY and CDR2 FYNNEI. V was trimmed by 4 bases and J by 4 bases, leaving 8 bases between them.

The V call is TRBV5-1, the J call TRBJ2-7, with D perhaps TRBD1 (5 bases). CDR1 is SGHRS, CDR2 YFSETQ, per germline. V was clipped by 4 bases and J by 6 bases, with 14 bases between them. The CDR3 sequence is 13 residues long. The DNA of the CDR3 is TGCGCCAGCAGCCCAGGGCGGCTAGGCGAGCAGTACTTC. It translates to CASSPGRLGEQYF.

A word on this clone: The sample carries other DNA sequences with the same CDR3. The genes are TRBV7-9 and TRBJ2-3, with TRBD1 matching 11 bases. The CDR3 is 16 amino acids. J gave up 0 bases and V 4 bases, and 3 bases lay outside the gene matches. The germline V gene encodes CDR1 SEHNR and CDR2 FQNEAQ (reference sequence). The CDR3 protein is CASSSGTGGSTDTQYF. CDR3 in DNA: TGTGCCAGCAGCTCAGGGACAGGGGGTAGCACAGATACGCAGTATTTT.

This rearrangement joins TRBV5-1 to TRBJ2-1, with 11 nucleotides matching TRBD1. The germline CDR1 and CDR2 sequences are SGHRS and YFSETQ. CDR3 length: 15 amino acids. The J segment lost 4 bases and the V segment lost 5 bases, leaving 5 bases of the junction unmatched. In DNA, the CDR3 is TGCGCCAGCAGGGCCGGGACAGGGGGTTACAATGAGCAGTTCTTC. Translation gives CASRAGTGGYNEQFF.

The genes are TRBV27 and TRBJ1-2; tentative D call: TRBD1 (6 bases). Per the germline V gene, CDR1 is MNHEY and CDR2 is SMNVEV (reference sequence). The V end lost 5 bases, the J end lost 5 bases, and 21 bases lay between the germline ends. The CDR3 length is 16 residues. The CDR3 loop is CASSPSPTGGPYGYTF. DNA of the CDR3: TGTGCCAGCAGTCCTTCCCCGACAGGCGGCCCATATGGCTACACCTTC.

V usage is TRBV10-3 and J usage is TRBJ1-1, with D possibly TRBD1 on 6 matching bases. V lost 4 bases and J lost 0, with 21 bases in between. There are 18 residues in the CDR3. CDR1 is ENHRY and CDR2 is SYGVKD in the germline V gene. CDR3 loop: CAISGGTRGSRLNTEAFF. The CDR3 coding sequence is TGTGCCATCAGTGGGGGGACAAGGGGGTCACGTCTGAACACTGAAGCTTTCTTT.

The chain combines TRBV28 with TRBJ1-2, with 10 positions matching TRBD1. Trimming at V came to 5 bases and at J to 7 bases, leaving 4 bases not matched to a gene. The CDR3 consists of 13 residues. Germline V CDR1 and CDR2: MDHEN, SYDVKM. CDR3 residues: CASSTGTGAGYTF. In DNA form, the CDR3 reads TGTGCCAGCAGTACTGGGACAGGGGCTGGCTACACCTTC.

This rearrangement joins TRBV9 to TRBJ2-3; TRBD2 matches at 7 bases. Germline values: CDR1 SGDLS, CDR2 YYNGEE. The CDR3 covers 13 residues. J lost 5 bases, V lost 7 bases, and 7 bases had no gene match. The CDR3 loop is CASRPGGEDTQYF. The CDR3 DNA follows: TGTGCCAGCCGCCCTGGGGGGGAAGATACGCAGTATTTT.

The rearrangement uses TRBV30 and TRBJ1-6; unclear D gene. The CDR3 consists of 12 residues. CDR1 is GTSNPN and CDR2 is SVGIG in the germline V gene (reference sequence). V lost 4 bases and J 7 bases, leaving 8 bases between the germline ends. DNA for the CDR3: TGTGCCTGGACGCAGTTCAATTCACCCCTCCACTTT. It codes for CAWTQFNSPLHF.

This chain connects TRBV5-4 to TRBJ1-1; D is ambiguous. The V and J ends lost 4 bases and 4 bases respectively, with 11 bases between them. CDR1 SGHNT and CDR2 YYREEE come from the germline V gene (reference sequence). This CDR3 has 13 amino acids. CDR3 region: CASSPDSTTEAFF. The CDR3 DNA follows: TGTGCCAGCAGCCCCGACTCGACCACTGAAGCTTTCTTT.

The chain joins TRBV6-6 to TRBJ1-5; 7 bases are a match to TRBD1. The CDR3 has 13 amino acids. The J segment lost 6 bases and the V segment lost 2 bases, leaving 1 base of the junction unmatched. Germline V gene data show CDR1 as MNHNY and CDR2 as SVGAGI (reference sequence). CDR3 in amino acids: CASSYQGGQPQHF. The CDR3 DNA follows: TGTGCCAGCAGTTACCAGGGGGGTCAGCCCCAGCATTTT.

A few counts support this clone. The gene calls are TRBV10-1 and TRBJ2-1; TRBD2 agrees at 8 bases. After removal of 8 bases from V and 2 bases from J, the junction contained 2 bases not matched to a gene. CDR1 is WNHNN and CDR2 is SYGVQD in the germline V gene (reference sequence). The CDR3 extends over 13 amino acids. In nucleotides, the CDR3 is TGCGCCAGCGGGACTAGACCCTACAATGAGCAGTTCTTC. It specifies CASGTRPYNEQFF.

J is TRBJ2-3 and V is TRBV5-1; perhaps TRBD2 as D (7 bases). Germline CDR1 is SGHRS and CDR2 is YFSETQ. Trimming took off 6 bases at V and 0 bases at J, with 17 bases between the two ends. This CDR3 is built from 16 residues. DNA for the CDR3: TGCGCCAGCACTCGAGGGGGGGGCCCTAGCACAGATACGCAGTATTTT. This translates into CASTRGGGPSTDTQYF. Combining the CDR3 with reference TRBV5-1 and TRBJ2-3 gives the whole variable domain KAGVTQTPRYLIKTRGQQVTLSCSPISGHRSVSWYQQTPGQGLQFLFEYFSETQRNKGNFPGRFSGRQFSNSRSEMNVSTLELGDSALYLCASTRGGGPSTDTQYFGPGTRLTVL.

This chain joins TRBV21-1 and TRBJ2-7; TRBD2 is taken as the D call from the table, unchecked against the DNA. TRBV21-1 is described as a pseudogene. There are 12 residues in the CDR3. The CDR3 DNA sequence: TGTGCCTCCGGGGGGGCTTCCTACGAGCAGTACTTC. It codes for CASGGASYEQYF.

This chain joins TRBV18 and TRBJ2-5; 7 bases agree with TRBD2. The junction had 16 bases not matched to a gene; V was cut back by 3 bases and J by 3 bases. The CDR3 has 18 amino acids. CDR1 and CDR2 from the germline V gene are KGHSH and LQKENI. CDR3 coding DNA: TGTGCCAGCTCACCCCTCCGAGGGCTAGCGGCAGGCGAAGAGACCCAGTACTTC. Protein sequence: CASSPLRGLAAGEETQYF.

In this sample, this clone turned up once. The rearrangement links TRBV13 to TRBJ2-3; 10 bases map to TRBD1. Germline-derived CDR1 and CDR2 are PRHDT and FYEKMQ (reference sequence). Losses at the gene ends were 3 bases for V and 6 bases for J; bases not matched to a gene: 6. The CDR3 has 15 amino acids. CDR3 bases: TGTGCCAGCAGCTTGGGACAGGGGAAGGGGGATACGCAGTATTTT. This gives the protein CASSLGQGKGDTQYF.

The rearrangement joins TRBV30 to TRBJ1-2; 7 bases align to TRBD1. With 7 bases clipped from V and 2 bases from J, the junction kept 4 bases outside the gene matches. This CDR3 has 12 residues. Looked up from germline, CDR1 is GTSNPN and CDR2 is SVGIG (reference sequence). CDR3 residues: CASRTGNYGYTF. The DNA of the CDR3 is TGTGCCTCTCGGACAGGCAACTATGGCTACACCTTC. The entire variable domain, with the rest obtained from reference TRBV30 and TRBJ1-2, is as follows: SQTIHQWPATLVQPVGSPLSLECTVEGTSNPNLYWYRQAAGRGLQLLFYSVGIGQISSEVPQNLSASRPQDRQFILSSKKLLLSDSGFYLCASRTGNYGYTFGSGTRLTVV.